A single sample is the source of the 19 T cell receptor beta chains below, sequenced in a study of blood T cell repertoires in COVID-19. TCRdb's copy holds only in-frame clones and misses some; the assay was immunoSEQ multiplex PCR. The table lists 240,000 or so clones, approximately 90% of them singletons. The sample was peripheral blood. All receptors come from a woman aged 40 to 50 who had recovered from COVID-19.

This chain uses TRBV7-9 with TRBJ1-1; a possible D gene is TRBD1 (5 bases). The CDR3 runs to 15 residues. The V end was cut by 5 bases, the J end by 4 bases, with 17 bases between. Germline CDR1 SEHNR, CDR2 FQNEAQ (reference sequence). CDR3 in amino acids: CASSPWDGGPTEAFF. CDR3 nucleotides: TGTGCCAGCAGCCCATGGGACGGAGGGCCCACTGAAGCTTTCTTT.

This sequence joins TRBV11-2 and TRBJ2-7; no clear D gene. This CDR3 is built from 13 residues. V shed 5 bases and J shed 3 bases, with 11 bases lying between them. Per germline, CDR1 SGHAT and CDR2 FQNNGV. CDR3 coding DNA: TGTGCCAGCAGCCCAGGTGTCGACTACGAGCAGTACTTC. Its protein is CASSPGVDYEQYF.

The V call is TRBV13, the J call TRBJ1-4; D is possibly TRBD1 (6 bases). The germline V and J ends were trimmed by 5 bases and 7 bases, with 14 bases remaining between them. Germline CDR1 reads PRHDT; CDR2 reads FYEKMQ (reference sequence). This CDR3 contains 14 residues. CDR3 nucleotide sequence: TGTGCCAGCAGCACGATAGGGGGGGGTGAAAAACTGTTTTTT. Protein product: CASSTIGGGEKLFF.

As DNA, the CDR3 is TGTGCCAGCAGCACCCGCGGGGGGATCCAAGAGACCCAGTACTTC. Its protein is CASSTRGGIQETQYF. This chain uses TRBV11-2 with TRBJ2-5, with 8 nucleotides matching TRBD2. The ends lost 5 bases at V and 1 base at J; junction bases unmatched: 6. This CDR3 spans 15 amino acids. CDR1 is SGHAT and CDR2 is FQNNGV in the germline V gene.

This chain links TRBV29-1 with TRBJ1-5; D perhaps matches TRBD1 (6 bases). V was shortened by 0 bases and J by 0 bases, with 12 bases between the two germline ends. This CDR3 comprises 16 residues. Germline values: CDR1 SQVTM, CDR2 ANQGSEA. The CDR3 coding sequence is TGCAGCGTTGAAGATGGGAGGGGGGATAGCAATCAGCCCCAGCATTTT. As protein: CSVEDGRGDSNQPQHF.

The chain is built from TRBV7-9 and TRBJ2-1; TRBD2 matches at 13 bases. The CDR3 loop spans 17 amino acids. Germline V CDR1 and CDR2: SEHNR, FQNEAQ (reference sequence). V lost 1 base and J lost 2; bases outside the gene matches: 2. The CDR3 protein is CASSLGGLAGTYNEQFF. CDR3 coding DNA: TGTGCCAGCAGCTTAGGGGGACTAGCGGGAACCTACAATGAGCAGTTCTTC.

CDR3 bases: TGTGCCAGCAGTTCACGGCGGGCTAATAATTCACCCCTCCACTTT. Protein: CASSSRRANNSPLHF. The genes are TRBV6-1 and TRBJ1-6, with D hard to call. V was pared by 5 bases and J by 5 bases, with 13 bases between. Germline values: CDR1 MNHNS, CDR2 SASEGT. The length of the CDR3 is 15 residues.

The chain joins TRBV18 to TRBJ2-1; 11 nucleotides agree with TRBD2. Germline V gene lookup returns CDR1 KGHSH and CDR2 LQKENI. The CDR3 length is 15 residues. The ends lost 3 bases at V and 7 bases at J; junction bases unmatched: 5. CDR3 region: CASSPRASGRNEQFF. The CDR3 DNA is TGTGCCAGCTCACCCCGCGCTAGCGGGAGGAATGAGCAGTTCTTC.

The chain combines TRBV7-2 with TRBJ2-7; TRBD2 is a possible D gene (6 bases). V shed 2 bases and J shed 6 bases, with 14 bases lying between them. The CDR3 is made up of 14 amino acids. Germline-derived CDR1 and CDR2 are SGHTA and FQGNSA. CDR3 amino acids: CASSLRRDLGEQYV. The CDR3 DNA follows: TGTGCCAGCAGCTTACGCCGGGACTTGGGCGAGCAGTACGTC.

The V gene is TRBV27, the J gene TRBJ1-4, with 8 bases aligning to TRBD1. This CDR3 region has 15 residues. Trimming cost V 6 bases and J 8 bases; bases outside gene matches: 11. Germline CDR1 and CDR2: MNHEY and SMNVEV (reference sequence). CDR3 in DNA: TGTGCCAGCAGAACGCACGGACAGGGTAGGGAAAAACTGTTTTTT. Its protein is CASRTHGQGREKLFF.

The gene calls are TRBV4-3 and TRBJ1-2, with TRBD1 as a possible D gene (5 bases). Trimming stripped 3 bases from V and 4 bases from J, with 15 bases between. Per germline, CDR1 LGHNA and CDR2 YSLEER. The CDR3 runs to 15 residues. CDR3 bases: TGCGCCAGCAGCCACAACCAGGGTTACGGCTATGGCTACACCTTC. Amino acids: CASSHNQGYGYGYTF.

The rearrangement joins TRBV7-9 to TRBJ2-1, with D tentatively TRBD2 (5 bases). CDR3 size: 12 residues. The V gene's germline CDR1 is SEHNR and CDR2 FQNEAQ (reference sequence). V was shortened by 5 bases and J by 10 bases, with 12 bases between the two germline ends. The CDR3: CASSPGGLEQFF. CDR3 nucleotides: TGTGCCAGCAGCCCGGGCGGGTTGGAGCAGTTCTTC.

V usage is TRBV19 and J usage is TRBJ2-2; D is perhaps TRBD2 (7 bases). V lost 3 bases and J lost 4, with 27 bases in between. The CDR3 is made up of 20 amino acids. The germline CDR1 and CDR2 sequences are LNHDA and SQIVND (reference sequence). The CDR3 nucleotides read TGTGCCAGTAGTATTCGGAGGGGGGGTTTAGGGCCCTTGAGCACCGGGGAGCTGTTTTTT. Encoded protein: CASSIRRGGLGPLSTGELFF.

The gene calls are TRBV6-1 and TRBJ2-1; TRBD2 matches 11 bases. Losses at the gene ends were 3 bases for V and 6 bases for J; bases not matched to a gene: 7. The CDR3 consists of 16 residues. Germline CDR1 MNHNS, CDR2 SASEGT. This CDR3 reads CASSDDSGRALNEQFF. DNA for the CDR3: TGTGCCAGCAGTGACGATAGCGGGAGGGCCCTCAATGAGCAGTTCTTC.

V usage is TRBV7-6 and J usage is TRBJ2-7; tentatively, D is TRBD2 (8 bases). The CDR3 is 19 residues long. From germline, CDR1 is SGHVS and CDR2 FNYEAQ. The V end was cut by 0 bases, the J end by 2 bases, with 23 bases between. The CDR3 nucleotides are TGTGCCAGCAGCTTAGCGGCGGGGGGAGGGGGACAGCAACCCTACGAGCAGTACTTC. Encoded protein: CASSLAAGGGGQQPYEQYF.

The rearrangement joins TRBV6-5 to TRBJ1-1; D remains ambiguous. The ends were cut back, 1 base at V and 7 bases at J, with 7 bases in the middle. From germline, CDR1 is MNHEY and CDR2 SVGAGI. The CDR3 is made up of 12 amino acids. CDR3 DNA: TGTGCCAGCAGTTACTTTCCGGGTGAAGCTTTCTTT. Protein product: CASSYFPGEAFF.

This sequence joins TRBV6-5 and TRBJ1-1, with 7 positions matching TRBD1. With V trimmed by 7 bases and J by 4 bases, 12 bases remained unmatched. The germline CDR1 and CDR2 sequences are MNHEY and SVGAGI. The CDR3 spans 15 residues. The CDR3 coding sequence is TGTGCCAGCACCTTCTCGACAGGGCTAGTCACTGAAGCTTTCTTT. Translated, it gives CASTFSTGLVTEAFF.

The chain recombines TRBV7-2 with TRBJ1-4; 8 nucleotides align to TRBD1. This CDR3 has 14 residues. The germline V gene encodes CDR1 SGHTA and CDR2 FQGNSA. Trimming removed 6 bases from V and 8 bases from J; junction bases left unmatched: 8. DNA for the CDR3: TGTGCCAGCAGGGCCCAGGGGGCTGGGGAAAAACTGTTTTTT. The encoded protein is CASRAQGAGEKLFF.

The rearrangement joins TRBV27 to TRBJ2-3; TRBD2 might be the D (5 bases). CDR3 length: 19 residues. The V end lost 3 bases, the J end lost 0 bases, and 22 bases lay between the germline ends. In germline, CDR1 is MNHEY, CDR2 SMNVEV (reference sequence). DNA of the CDR3: TGTGCCAGCAGTTTTGGCGGGCCAGGAGATCCCGCCAGCACAGATACGCAGTATTTT. Translating it yields CASSFGGPGDPASTDTQYF.